This T cell receptor (beta chain) was recovered during a study of cytomegalovirus exposure and HLA in healthy donors. Study overall: HLA-typed donors contributed approximately 92 million unique TCRs, which were held in an early data release.

Regarding the study as a whole: Using a false discovery rate of 0.05, a later analysis showed that 15,000 to 20,000 TCR beta sequences were associated with HLA alleles. The study designated around 150 TCR beta chains cytomegalovirus-associated. Productive rates of about 90% or about 30% were seen for most TCR beta V segments in an earlier analysis.

Germline-derived CDR1 and CDR2 are SGHNT and YYREEE (reference sequence). Trimming removed 0 bases from V and 3 bases from J, with 4 bases in between. The CDR3 extends over 13 amino acids. This clone was recorded a few times. Its target is not known. 13 Jbeta primers and 60 Vbeta primers were used for the PCR. The repertoire was sequenced with immunoSEQ multiplex PCR; TCRdb's copy has only in-frame clones and lacks some. The data contain 130,000 or so clones, about two thirds of them singletons. V and J are TRBV5-4 and TRBJ1-3; D is undetermined. Sequences were obtained from PBMCs. This clonotype originated in a man in his forties in good health and CMV-seropositive. The CDR3: CASSLVSGNTIYF. For the CDR3, the DNA is TGTGCCAGCAGCTTGGTTAGTGGAAACACCATATATTTT.